The 27 T cell receptor beta chains listed next were all sequenced from one sample in a study of T cells and Merkel cell carcinoma outcomes. The assay was immunoSEQ multiplex PCR, and TCRdb's table has in-frame clones only and misses some. This table has 2,000 or so clones, nearly 95% appearing once. Sequencing input: tumor tissue from Merkel cell carcinoma. These receptor sequences come from a human donor with Merkel cell carcinoma.

The chain employs TRBV14 and TRBJ1-2; tentative D call: TRBD1 (6 bases). Trimming cost V 1 base and J 4 bases, with 13 bases left between them. CDR3 size: 15 residues. Germline loops: CDR1 SGHDN, CDR2 FVKESK. The DNA for the CDR3 is TGTGCCAGCAGCCAAGCCACAGGGTTGAGCTATGGCTACACCTTC. This encodes CASSQATGLSYGYTF.

CDR3 DNA: TGTGCCAGCAGCCAAGGACAGGGCGTGGGGAACACAGATACGCAGTATTTT. Protein: CASSQGQGVGNTDTQYF. This chain joins TRBV5-4 and TRBJ2-3, with TRBD1 matching 8 bases. V lost 4 bases, J lost 2 bases, and 12 bases stayed unmatched. The CDR3 spans 17 residues. CDR1 is SGHNT, CDR2 YYREEE, per germline (reference sequence). The full variable domain, its missing parts supplied by reference TRBV5-4 and TRBJ2-3, is ETGVTQSPTHLIKTRGQQVTLRCSSQSGHNTVSWYQQALGQGPQFIFQYYREEENGRGNFPPRFSGLQFPNYSSELNVNALELDDSALYLCASSQGQGVGNTDTQYFGPGTRLTVL.

The V gene is TRBV28, the J gene TRBJ2-7; 8 nucleotides line up with TRBD1. Germline CDR1 and CDR2: MDHEN and SYDVKM. V shed 5 bases and J 4 bases; nucleotides not matched to a gene: 7. This CDR3 is 14 amino acids long. The CDR3 coding sequence is TGTGCCAGCAGTCTTCGGACAGGGCTTTACGAGCAGTACTTC. This codes for CASSLRTGLYEQYF.

V is TRBV2 and J is TRBJ2-5; possible D gene TRBD1, 7 bases. There are 16 residues in the CDR3. CDR1 and CDR2 (germline): SNHLY, FYNNEI. V was cut by 1 base and J by 5 bases, with 17 bases left in between. The CDR3 sequence: CASSEGGGGQVETQYF. The CDR3 DNA reads as TGTGCCAGCAGTGAAGGCGGAGGGGGCCAGGTGGAGACCCAGTACTTC.

This chain joins TRBV21-1 and TRBJ1-5; whether TRBD1, the table's D call, matches the DNA was not checked. TRBV21-1 counts as a pseudogene. CDR3 length equals 18 residues. The CDR3 coding sequence is TGTGCCAGCAGGCCCCAAACTCTCGTGACAATGCATTATCAGCCCCAGCATTTT. The encoded protein is CASRPQTLVTMHYQPQHF.

Worth noting for this clone: The junction departs from germline at one end; a sequencing error may be responsible. The CDR3 loop reads CASSLSKYGYTF. CDR3 coding DNA: TGTGCCAGCAGTTTATCTAAGTATGGCTACACCTTC. The chain uses TRBV28 and TRBJ1-2; D gene ambiguous. The length of the CDR3 is 12 residues. In germline, CDR1 is MDHEN, CDR2 SYDVKM.

This rearrangement joins TRBV15 to TRBJ1-4, with TRBD1 as a possible D gene (5 bases). There are 14 residues in the CDR3. Germline V gene lookup returns CDR1 LNHNV and CDR2 YYDKDF (reference sequence). V shed 5 bases and J shed 8 bases, with 15 bases lying between them. DNA for the CDR3: TGTGCCACCAGCCACTCGGGGGGAAAGGAAAAACTGTTTTTT. It yields the protein CATSHSGGKEKLFF.

The chain employs TRBV18 and TRBJ1-4; D not resolved. Trimming stripped 8 bases from V and 2 bases from J, with 6 bases between. The CDR3 covers 12 residues. Germline CDR1 KGHSH, CDR2 LQKENI. This CDR3 is CASAETNEKLFF. DNA of the CDR3: TGTGCCAGCGCGGAGACTAATGAAAAACTGTTTTTT.

The chain combines TRBV5-3 with TRBJ2-7, with D uncertain. TRBV5-3 is an ORF, and what it does is uncertain. CDR3 length: 18 residues. V lost 1 base and J lost 0, with 20 bases in between. CDR3 sequence: CARSLSGVSLLGSYEQYF. CDR3 in DNA: TGTGCCAGAAGCTTGAGTGGGGTCTCCCTCCTCGGCTCCTACGAGCAGTACTTC.

The genes are TRBV19 and TRBJ2-5, with 8 bases matching TRBD1. V dropped 4 bases and J dropped 3; count of bases not matched to a gene: 4. The germline gives CDR1 LNHDA, CDR2 SQIVND (reference sequence). This CDR3 spans 14 amino acids. The CDR3 protein is CASSKGQGKETQYF. The CDR3 DNA sequence: TGTGCCAGTAGTAAAGGACAGGGTAAAGAGACCCAGTACTTC.

The chain joins TRBV28 to TRBJ2-3; D gene ambiguous. The CDR3 spans 11 residues. The ends were cut back, 8 bases at V and 6 bases at J, with 9 bases in the middle. Germline loops: CDR1 MDHEN, CDR2 SYDVKM. CDR3 DNA: TGTGCCAGCCCGTCTGCGGATACGCAGTATTTT. Residues: CASPSADTQYF.

The chain carries TRBV6-6 and TRBJ2-7; D unclear. Germline CDR1 reads MNHNY; CDR2 reads SVGAGI (reference sequence). Deletions cut 0 bases from V and 7 bases from J, with 7 bases between. The CDR3 extends over 12 amino acids. The CDR3 sequence: CASSYSTTEQYF. CDR3 in DNA: TGTGCCAGCAGTTACTCGACAACGGAGCAGTACTTC.

This chain connects TRBV9 to TRBJ2-3; TRBD2 matches at 7 bases. The CDR3 has 17 residues. J gave up 2 bases and V 2 bases, and 11 bases lay outside the gene matches. Germline CDR1 reads SGDLS; CDR2 reads YYNGEE. The CDR3 spells CASSVSVLAVHTDTQYF. In DNA, the CDR3 is TGTGCCAGCAGCGTGTCGGTCCTAGCGGTTCACACAGATACGCAGTATTTT.

The chain is built from TRBV29-1 and TRBJ2-6, with a possible D match to TRBD2 (5 bases). Germline values: CDR1 SQVTM, CDR2 ANQGSEA. V was pared by 4 bases and J by 2 bases, with 15 bases between. This CDR3 contains 16 residues. The CDR3 region is CSVARSAGAGANVLTF. DNA of the CDR3: TGCAGCGTTGCCAGGTCGGCCGGGGCTGGGGCCAACGTCCTGACTTTC.

This chain connects TRBV20-1 to TRBJ1-1; unclear D gene. CDR1 is DFQATT and CDR2 is SNEGSKA in the germline V gene (reference sequence). The CDR3 is 11 amino acids. Trimming cost V 1 base and J 7 bases, with 7 bases left between them. CDR3 region: CSARVGVEAFF. CDR3 DNA sequence: TGCAGTGCTAGAGTCGGAGTTGAAGCTTTCTTT.

This clone was seen once. The V gene is TRBV5-1, the J gene TRBJ1-1, with a weak D call TRBD1 (5 bases). Trimming removed 0 bases from V and 0 bases from J, with 9 bases in between. CDR3 length equals 15 residues. The germline V gene encodes CDR1 SGHRS and CDR2 YFSETQ. CDR3 nucleotides: TGCGCCAGCAGCTTGGGGCTGGGGGTGAACACTGAAGCTTTCTTT. This translates into CASSLGLGVNTEAFF. Full variable domain (remainder filled in from reference TRBV5-1 and TRBJ1-1): KAGVTQTPRYLIKTRGQQVTLSCSPISGHRSVSWYQQTPGQGLQFLFEYFSETQRNKGNFPGRFSGRQFSNSRSEMNVSTLELGDSALYLCASSLGLGVNTEAFFGQGTRLTVV.

The rearrangement uses TRBV5-6 and TRBJ2-3, with 7 bases identical to TRBD1. Trimming at V came to 3 bases and at J to 3 bases, leaving 10 bases not matched to a gene. The CDR3 spans 16 residues. The germline V gene has CDR1 SGHDT and CDR2 YYEEEE. CDR3 sequence reads: CASSSQTGTVTDTQYF. Here the CDR3 DNA reads TGTGCCAGCAGCTCCCAAACTGGGACAGTTACAGATACGCAGTATTTT.

The V and J genes are TRBV18 and TRBJ2-1; 7 nucleotides line up with TRBD2. V was clipped by 5 bases and J by 8 bases; unmatched bases: 9. This CDR3 comprises 14 residues. CDR1 KGHSH and CDR2 LQKENI come from the germline V gene. The CDR3: CASSSAGLGYEQFF. The CDR3 bases are TGTGCCAGCTCATCAGCCGGACTAGGCTATGAGCAGTTCTTC.

This chain uses TRBV9 with TRBJ2-7; possible D gene TRBD2, 5 bases. Germline V gene lookup returns CDR1 SGDLS and CDR2 YYNGEE. V shed 0 bases and J shed 6 bases, with 10 bases lying between them. This CDR3 has 13 residues. Written as DNA, the CDR3 is TGTGCCAGCAGCGTAGCTCCGCGGGCCGAGCAGTACTTC. It yields the protein CASSVAPRAEQYF. The whole variable domain, filled in from reference TRBV9 and TRBJ2-7, reads DSGVTQTPKHLITATGQRVTLRCSPRSGDLSVYWYQQSLDQGLQFLIQYYNGEERAKGNILERFSAQQFPDLHSELNLSSLELGDSALYFCASSVAPRAEQYFGPGTRLTVT.

In nucleotides, the CDR3 is TGTGCCTGGGGTCGTCCCGGGACAGGGAACAGTGGTGAAAAACTGTTTTTT. The encoded protein is CAWGRPGTGNSGEKLFF. V is TRBV30 and J is TRBJ1-4; 9 bases match TRBD1. The CDR3 is 17 amino acids. Germline CDR1 GTSNPN, CDR2 SVGIG (reference sequence). J lost 7 bases, V lost 5 bases, and 17 bases had no gene match.

V gene TRBV6-1 combines with J gene TRBJ2-3, with D hard to call. The ends were cut back, 5 bases at V and 0 bases at J, with 9 bases in the middle. CDR3 length: 14 residues. The germline gives CDR1 MNHNS, CDR2 SASEGT. CDR3 DNA: TGTGCCAGCAGTTTGTGGGCAAGCACAGATACGCAGTATTTT. Amino acids: CASSLWASTDTQYF.

The V and J genes are TRBV21-1 and TRBJ1-3. TRBV21-1 is tagged as a pseudogene. The CDR3 has 16 amino acids. The CDR3 spells CASSPTKGRAGNTIYF. The CDR3 coding sequence is TGTGCCAGCAGCCCAACGAAGGGGAGAGCCGGAAACACCATATATTTT.

The chain recombines TRBV28 with TRBJ1-5; D is undetermined. CDR1 and CDR2 (germline): MDHEN, SYDVKM. This CDR3 has 15 amino acids. V was cut by 1 base and J by 3 bases, with 10 bases left in between. The CDR3 region has the DNA TGTGCCAGCAGTTTATCTGTCTCCATCAATCAGCCCCAGCATTTT. Translated, it gives CASSLSVSINQPQHF.

J is TRBJ1-5 and V is TRBV19; D might be TRBD1 (6 bases). The CDR3 consists of 15 residues. Trimming left V 4 bases short and J 4 bases short, with 14 bases between. Germline CDR1 LNHDA, CDR2 SQIVND (reference sequence). The CDR3 reads CASSKGGRGNQPQHF. The CDR3 coding sequence is TGTGCCAGTAGTAAGGGGGGCAGGGGAAATCAGCCCCAGCATTTT.

This chain joins TRBV6-1 and TRBJ1-5; TRBD1 matches 7 bases. The V segment lost 6 bases and the J segment 3 bases; nucleotides outside the gene matches: 8. The CDR3 totals 15 residues. Germline loops: CDR1 MNHNS, CDR2 SASEGT. In nucleotides, the CDR3 is TGTGCCAGCAGCCTTGCGGGACAGTACAATCAGCCCCAGCATTTT. As protein: CASSLAGQYNQPQHF.

The gene calls are TRBV30 and TRBJ1-5; D is possibly TRBD1 (5 bases). V was pared by 3 bases and J by 0 bases, with 15 bases between. CDR1 is GTSNPN and CDR2 is SVGIG in the germline V gene (reference sequence). The CDR3 runs 16 residues. This CDR3 is CAWRSGTGHSNQPQHF. For the CDR3, the DNA is TGTGCCTGGAGGTCGGGTACAGGACATAGCAATCAGCCCCAGCATTTT.

The chain joins TRBV6-5 to TRBJ2-7; the D is unclear. Germline V gene lookup returns CDR1 MNHEY and CDR2 SVGAGI. Trimming pared 0 bases from V and 5 bases from J, leaving 5 bases between. This CDR3 region has 12 residues. Written as DNA, the CDR3 is TGTGCCAGCAGTTACTCGAGGAACGAGCAGTACTTC. It translates to CASSYSRNEQYF.